This T cell receptor beta chain is from a study of T-cell reconstitution after alpha-beta-depleted transplantation in children (dated by TCRdb to the mid-2010s). Turning to the overall study: Using TCR repertoire profiling, the study followed T-cell immune reconstitution in a quantitative way in children after TCRalphabeta/CD19-depleted allogeneic hematopoietic cell transplantation. Results the study describes overall, beyond this receptor: In some patients, the high TCRbeta diversity seen at day 60 was put down to recipient T cells and intrathymic progenitors that had survived conditioning. Apparently early alphabetaT-cell count recovery about two months after transplant reportedly relied on only several hundred rapidly expanded clones derived from non-depleted graft cells. Over subsequent months, a decline in hyperexpanded clone frequencies was noted, and after one year, T-cell counts and TCRbeta diversity were mostly ascribed to newly produced T cells.

According to the study, the label for this sample's treatment or condition signals: allogeneic hematopoietic cell transplantation with graft depleted of TCRalphabeta T cells and CD19 B cells. The transplant recipients were children given TCRalphabeta/CD19-depleted allogeneic hematopoietic cell grafts. This clonotype was counted only a few times. No cognate antigen has been identified for it. Base quality data are lacking; no much larger clone is found one base away. Library preparation employed PCR. The sequencer was an Illumina HiSeq 2500. TCR library preparation used molecular barcoding, with unique molecular identifiers applied to normalize quantification of the TCRbeta repertoire. TCRdb took the public reads, trimmed them with fastp at Q25, ran MiXCR for clone calling and kept in-frame beta chains. CDR3 protein duplicates are merged, each entry listing the most common genes and DNA. The sample table lists around 700,000 distinct CDR3 sequences, about an eighth of them with a count of one. 0.79% of the sample rests with the top ten.

The receptor's source is a girl aged 2 to 10 with congenital amegakaryocytic thrombocytopenia, due to receive a stem cell transplant. The specimen comprised PBMCs, sampled before TCRalphabeta/CD19-depleted stem cell transplant.

Here is the DNA: TGTGCCAGCAGCGCGCCCAGCTCGTCCGAGCAGTACTTC. Its coded protein is CASSAPSSSEQYF. The V and J genes are TRBV9 and TRBJ2-7; the D gene cannot be resolved reliably. The CDR3, from cysteine to phenylalanine, totals 13 residues. Solely the CDR3 DNA is kept, with 39 bases framed from the first base. Cut back by 3 bases and 6 bases, the V and J ends lie 13 bases apart. Sequences SGDLS (CDR1) and YYNGEE (CDR2) are obtained from the germline V gene.